The 9 T cell receptor beta chains reported below all come from one sample, sequenced in a study of a mutant IDH1 vaccine in newly diagnosed glioma (dated by TCRdb to the early 2020s). Library method: the immunoSEQ multiplex PCR assay. Here the immuneACCESS table is served through TCRdb, limited to in-frame sequences with V and J called. Missing clones are a known gap in these copies; in checked studies unresolved V genes cover under half, and the rest lacks a known reason. Across this sample there are around 33,000 clones, with about 83% seen only once. The leading ten clones occupy around 12% of the sample. For these TCRs, the target antigens are not known. The sample's time point label, in plain terms: week 47, end of study. Every vaccine dose consisted of 300 ug of a 20-mer mutant IDH1 peptide in Montanide, administered subcutaneously together with topical imiquimod. This specimen was PBMCs, taken from a glioma patient whose treatment included an IDH1 peptide vaccine. Receptors were obtained from a young woman with glioma.

The V call is TRBV6-4, the J call TRBJ1-6, with a tentative D call TRBD1 (6 bases). CDR3 length equals 14 residues. The germline gives CDR1 MRHNA, CDR2 SNTAGT. V gave up 5 bases and J gave up 3 bases, with 8 bases separating them. CDR3 protein: CASSKGDYNSPLHF. CDR3 DNA sequence: TGTGCCAGCAGTAAGGGGGACTATAATTCACCCCTCCACTTT.

This chain connects TRBV4-1 to TRBJ1-1; 8 nucleotides match TRBD1. Germline values: CDR1 MGHRA, CDR2 YSYEKL. This CDR3 is 15 amino acids long. J lost 4 bases, V lost 1 base, and 5 bases had no gene match. The CDR3 sequence: CASSQGFGQGTEAFF. The CDR3 DNA sequence: TGCGCCAGCAGCCAAGGATTCGGACAGGGCACTGAAGCTTTCTTT.

This chain connects TRBV7-2 to TRBJ2-1; D remains unclear. Trimming took 4 bases from V and 10 from J, leaving 11 bases between them. Germline-derived CDR1 and CDR2 are SGHTA and FQGNSA. The CDR3 totals 12 residues. CDR3 sequence (DNA): TGTGCCAGCAGCTCCAACGCCCGGGAGCAGTTCTTC. Amino acid sequence: CASSSNAREQFF.

The V gene is TRBV13, the J gene TRBJ1-6; a weak D match, TRBD1 (5 bases). Germline CDR1 and CDR2: PRHDT and FYEKMQ (reference sequence). V was pared by 5 bases and J by 6 bases, with 17 bases between. The CDR3 has 16 residues. CDR3: CASSLLTAGSNSPLHF. CDR3 bases: TGTGCCAGCAGCCTTTTGACGGCAGGGAGTAATTCACCCCTCCACTTT. Filled out from reference TRBV13 and TRBJ1-6, the complete variable domain reads AAGVIQSPRHLIKEKRETATLKCYPIPRHDTVYWYQQGPGQDPQFLISFYEKMQSDKGSIPDRFSAQQFSDYHSELNMSSLELGDSALYFCASSLLTAGSNSPLHFGNGTRLTVT.

The V call is TRBV5-1, the J call TRBJ2-6; a possible D gene is TRBD1 (7 bases). Trimming shortened V by 4 bases and J by 0 bases, and 17 bases separated the two germline ends. The CDR3 sequence is 18 residues long. Germline assignment: CDR1 SGHRS and CDR2 YFSETQ. As DNA, the CDR3 is TGCGCCAGCAGCACCCAGGGGGGCGGTCCCTCTGGGGCCAACGTCCTGACTTTC. Amino acids: CASSTQGGGPSGANVLTF. Using reference TRBV5-1 and TRBJ2-6 for the parts outside the CDR3, the full variable domain is KAGVTQTPRYLIKTRGQQVTLSCSPISGHRSVSWYQQTPGQGLQFLFEYFSETQRNKGNFPGRFSGRQFSNSRSEMNVSTLELGDSALYLCASSTQGGGPSGANVLTFGAGSRLTVL.

The CDR3 reads CASSEKTVGQPQHF. CDR3 nucleotides: TGTGCCAGCAGTGAGAAGACAGTAGGTCAGCCCCAGCATTTT. This chain joins TRBV2 and TRBJ1-5; D is possibly TRBD1 (5 bases). Trimming shortened V by 3 bases and J by 6 bases, and 12 bases separated the two germline ends. This CDR3 is 14 amino acids long. Per the germline V gene, CDR1 is SNHLY and CDR2 is FYNNEI.

The rearrangement links TRBV4-3 to TRBJ2-7, with 8 bases lining up with TRBD1. V lost 0 bases and J lost 1; bases outside the gene matches: 8. The germline CDR1 and CDR2 sequences are LGHNA and YSLEER. This CDR3 has 17 amino acids. The chain's CDR3 is CASSQDYRTGGSYEQYF. The CDR3, as DNA: TGCGCCAGCAGCCAAGATTATAGAACAGGGGGGTCCTACGAGCAGTACTTC.

V and J are TRBV23-1 and TRBJ2-2, with D maybe TRBD2 (5 bases). TRBV23-1 is marked as an open reading frame, function uncertain. The CDR3 has 14 residues. V was cut by 4 bases and J by 6 bases, with 12 bases left in between. Here the CDR3 reads CASSRHRGSGELFF. The CDR3 DNA reads TGCGCCAGCAGTCGACACCGAGGGTCCGGGGAGCTGTTTTTT.

The chain combines TRBV27 with TRBJ2-1; D gene ambiguous. Germline lookup yields CDR1 MNHEY and CDR2 SMNVEV (reference sequence). CDR3 length equals 9 residues. Trimming shortened V by 3 bases and J by 12 bases, and 3 bases separated the two germline ends. CDR3 bases: TGTGCCAGCAGTTTCTGGCAGTTCTTC. Translation gives CASSFWQFF.